This TCR beta chain emerged from a study of CD8 T cells in Susac syndrome. Germline V gene sequence: CDR1 SGDLS, CDR2 YYNGEE. This CDR3 region has 14 residues. Germline trimming cut 0 bases from V and 6 bases from J; bases unmatched to any gene: 5. From blood CD8+ and CD4+ T cells, TCR beta sequences were generated. Through negative isolation, CD4+ and CD8+ T cells were obtained, while TEMRA cells were enriched using FACS. RNA amounts of roughly 0.45 to 1 ug underwent reverse transcription with random hexamers. It was immunoSEQ multiplex PCR that amplified TCR beta CDR3 across 54 Vbeta and 13 Jbeta. TCRdb re-called the immunoSEQ multiplex PCR reads with MiXCR, one entry per CDR3 protein. This sample has more than 95,000 distinct CDR3 sequences, with about 95% found just once.

This rearrangement joins TRBV9 to TRBJ1-1, with 7 bases that match TRBD1. The sequence came from a human donor in good health. Input material: CD4+ T cells from PBMCs. In nucleotides, the CDR3 is TGTGCCAGCAGCGTAGGACAGAGGGGGCCTGAAGCTTTCTTT. Encoded protein: CASSVGQRGPEAFF.